This T cell receptor (beta chain) was recorded in a study of T cell repertoires in cytomegalovirus infection. Across the whole study: Used in the study were CMV epitopes, some recently identified and HLA-C-restricted, others well-studied and HLA-B-restricted.

TCRdb analysed the reads with MiXCR anew, one entry per CDR3 protein. The table lists some 480,000 distinct CDR3 sequences, roughly a third of them singletons. Germline loops: CDR1 GTSNPN, CDR2 SVGIG (reference sequence). This CDR3 is 15 amino acids long. V lost 2 bases, J lost 0 bases, and 6 bases stayed unmatched. Concerning this clonotype: The antigen remains unidentified.

The clonotype comes from a human donor in good health (CMV status not recorded). Some clones in this sample may be carry-over from other donors' samples. The sequenced sample was cultured PBMCs, obtained from culture after CMV antigen stimulation. V and J are TRBV30 and TRBJ1-1, with 7 bases identical to TRBD1. The CDR3 bases are TGTGCCTGGAGTACAGGGGCTAGATTGAACACTGAAGCTTTCTTT. Its protein is CAWSTGARLNTEAFF.